What follows describes a single TCR beta chain. Antigen specificity is unknown. TCRdb's copy holds only in-frame clones and misses some; the assay was immunoSEQ multiplex PCR. The sample consists of 80,000 to 95,000 clones, 70% to 90% of them appearing once. V lost 3 bases and J lost 2; bases outside the gene matches: 3. The length of the CDR3 is 14 residues. The V gene's germline CDR1 is SGHRS and CDR2 YFSETQ. These data come from a study of T cell responses to AZD1222 COVID-19 vaccine. The wider study: Second doses were pooled across both intervals (about 4 or about 12 weeks). Whole-study results and caveats: Clonal diversity was possibly underestimated, and white British individuals and females predominated among donors. Repertoire samples came only from after the peak T cell response. Just five or six AZD1222 recipients tested seropositive at baseline.

The chain joins TRBV5-1 to TRBJ2-3, with TRBD1 matching 7 bases. The receptor comes from an adult in good health. Specimen: peripheral blood, collected on day 0 of AZD1222 vaccination. The CDR3 protein is CASSSGQPTDTQYF. Written as DNA, the CDR3 is TGCGCCAGCAGCTCGGGACAGCCCACAGATACGCAGTATTTT.